Sequencing of this T cell receptor (beta chain) was carried out in a study of cytomegalovirus exposure and HLA in healthy donors. Germline CDR1 and CDR2: SNHLY and FYNNEI. The CDR3 runs 12 residues. Deletions cut 8 bases from V and 3 bases from J, with 8 bases between. A note on this clone: What it recognizes is unknown.

The PCR ran on 60 Vbeta and 13 Jbeta primers. Profiled with immunoSEQ multiplex PCR; TCRdb holds only in-frame clones, not every one. In the table there are some 110,000 clones, roughly 12% of which are singletons. Findings of the study overall: The authors judged a highly shared variant cluster likely a sequencing artifact. Clonal expansion, a later analysis showed, was greater in HLA-associated TCR beta chains than in equally common others. Across donors, sequencing depth was assumed by presence/absence analyses to be roughly uniform. Available immune exposure information was restricted to CMV serostatus only.

This chain joins TRBV2 and TRBJ2-1; TRBD2 is a possible D gene (6 bases). This receptor was taken from a man aged 35 to 55 in good health and CMV-seropositive. Sequenced input: PBMCs. DNA for the CDR3: TGTGCCAGCTCGGGGGACTACAATGAGCAGTTCTTC. Residues: CASSGDYNEQFF.